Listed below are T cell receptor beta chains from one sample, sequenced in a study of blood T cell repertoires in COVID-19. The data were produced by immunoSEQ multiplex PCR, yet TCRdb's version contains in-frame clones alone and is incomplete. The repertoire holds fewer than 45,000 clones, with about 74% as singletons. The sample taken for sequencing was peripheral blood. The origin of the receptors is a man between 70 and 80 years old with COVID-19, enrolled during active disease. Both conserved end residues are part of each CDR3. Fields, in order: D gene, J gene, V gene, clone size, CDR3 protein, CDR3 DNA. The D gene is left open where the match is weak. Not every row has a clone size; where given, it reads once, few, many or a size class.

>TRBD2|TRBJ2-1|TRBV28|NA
CASSPLAGTYNEQFF
TGTGCCAGCAGTCCTCTAGCGGGGACCTACAATGAGCAGTTCTTC
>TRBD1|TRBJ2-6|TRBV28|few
CASRPTGAGANVLTF
TGTGCCAGCAGACCCACAGGGGCTGGGGCCAACGTCCTGACTTTC
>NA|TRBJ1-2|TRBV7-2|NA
CASSPTLTDYYGYTF
TGTGCCAGCAGCCCCACCTTGACAGATTACTATGGCTACACCTTC
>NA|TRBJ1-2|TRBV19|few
CASSTQSRYGYTF
TGTGCCAGTAGTACGCAGTCACGATATGGCTACACCTTC
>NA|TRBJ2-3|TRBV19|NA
CASSHRELLDTQYF
TGTGCCAGTAGTCATCGGGAACTACTAGATACGCAGTATTTT
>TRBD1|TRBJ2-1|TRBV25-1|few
CASSTHRGPSYNEQFF
TGTGCCAGCAGTACTCACAGGGGACCTTCCTACAATGAGCAGTTCTTC
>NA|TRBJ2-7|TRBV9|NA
CASSVFLGPNYEQYF
TGTGCCAGCAGCGTTTTTTTGGGGCCCAACTACGAGCAGTACTTC
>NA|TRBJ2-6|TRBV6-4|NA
CASSGSTPGANVLTF
TGTGCCAGCAGTGGAAGTACTCCTGGGGCCAACGTCCTGACTTTC
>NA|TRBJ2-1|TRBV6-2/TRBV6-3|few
CASSYFQAEQFF
TGTGCCAGCAGTTATTTTCAGGCTGAGCAGTTCTTC
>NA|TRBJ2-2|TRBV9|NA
CASSVGVTGELFF
TGTGCCAGCAGCGTAGGAGTCACCGGGGAGCTGTTTTTT
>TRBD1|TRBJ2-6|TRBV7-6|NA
CASSLAGGTGANVLTF
TGTGCCAGCAGCTTAGCAGGGGGCACTGGGGCCAACGTCCTGACTTTC
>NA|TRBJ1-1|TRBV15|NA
CATSRDRVTGWAFF
TGTGCCACCAGCAGAGATAGGGTTACAGGTTGGGCTTTCTTT
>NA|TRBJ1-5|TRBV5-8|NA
CASSLYRQPQHF
TGTGCCAGCAGCTTGTACAGGCAGCCCCAGCATTTT
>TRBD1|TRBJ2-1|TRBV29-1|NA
CSGDSGPHRFF
TGCAGCGGGGACAGTGGCCCACATAGGTTCTTC
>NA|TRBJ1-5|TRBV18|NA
CASSHPGQPQHF
TGTGCCAGCTCGCACCCGGGACAGCCCCAGCATTTT
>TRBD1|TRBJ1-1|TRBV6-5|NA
CASSRQGSEAFF
TGTGCCAGCAGCCGACAGGGATCTGAAGCTTTCTTT
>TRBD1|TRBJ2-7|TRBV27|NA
CASSFFGTGHYEQYF
TGTGCCAGCAGTTTCTTCGGGACAGGGCACTACGAGCAGTACTTC
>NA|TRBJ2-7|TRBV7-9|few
CASSPGSEQYF
TGTGCCAGCAGCCCGGGGAGCGAGCAGTACTTC
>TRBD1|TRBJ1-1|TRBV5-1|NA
CASSLGGQGLHTEAFF
TGCGCCAGCAGCTTGGGGGGACAGGGACTACACACTGAAGCTTTCTTT
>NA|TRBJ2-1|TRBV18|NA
CASSPVILSSYNEQFF
TGTGCCAGCTCACCCGTTATCCTAAGCTCCTACAATGAGCAGTTCTTC
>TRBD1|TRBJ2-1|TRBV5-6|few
CASSLDPTGDREQFF
TGTGCCAGCAGCTTGGACCCTACAGGGGATAGGGAGCAGTTCTTC
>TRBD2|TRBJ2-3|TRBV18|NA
CASSPGTSGDTQYF
TGTGCCAGCTCACCAGGGACTAGCGGAGATACGCAGTATTTT
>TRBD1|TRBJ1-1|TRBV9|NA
CASRSNLGQGNTATMNTEAFF
TGTGCCAGCAGATCTAACCTGGGACAGGGGAATACCGCTACAATGAACACTGAAGCTTTCTTT
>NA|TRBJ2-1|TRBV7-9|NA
CASSLDFHNEQFF
TGTGCCAGCAGCTTGGACTTCCACAATGAGCAGTTCTTC
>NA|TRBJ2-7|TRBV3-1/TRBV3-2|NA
CASSQDWAGPYEQYF
TGTGCCAGCAGCCAAGATTGGGCAGGGCCCTACGAGCAGTACTTC
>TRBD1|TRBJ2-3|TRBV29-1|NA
CSVVRGTGGTDTQYF
TGCAGCGTTGTACGCGGGACAGGGGGCACAGATACGCAGTATTTT
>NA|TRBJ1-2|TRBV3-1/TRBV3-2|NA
CASSPGGWTNHGYTF
TGTGCCAGCAGCCCTGGAGGGTGGACTAACCATGGCTACACCTTC
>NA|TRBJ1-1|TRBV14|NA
CASSQKTGNTEAFF
TGTGCCAGCAGCCAGAAGACAGGGAACACTGAAGCTTTCTTT
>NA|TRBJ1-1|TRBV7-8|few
CASSLRVIGGRAEAFF
TGTGCCAGCAGCCTCCGGGTCATAGGGGGTAGAGCTGAAGCTTTCTTT
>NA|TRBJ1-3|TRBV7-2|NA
CASSLAGAASGNTIYF
TGTGCCAGCAGCTTAGCAGGGGCGGCCTCTGGAAACACCATATATTTT
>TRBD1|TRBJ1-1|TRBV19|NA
CASSMGQTDTEAFF
TGTGCCAGTAGTATGGGACAGACAGACACTGAAGCTTTCTTT
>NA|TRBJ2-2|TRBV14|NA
CASRNTLNTGELFF
TGTGCCAGCAGGAACACCCTGAACACCGGGGAGCTGTTTTTT
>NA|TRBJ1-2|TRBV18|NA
CASSPTGYGYTF
TGTGCCAGCTCACCAACAGGGTATGGCTACACCTTC
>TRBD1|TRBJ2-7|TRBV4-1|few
CASSRNTGTDNSYEQYF
TGCGCCAGCAGCCGGAACACCGGGACAGACAATTCCTACGAGCAGTACTTC
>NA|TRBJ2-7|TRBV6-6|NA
CASSYWGAYEQYF
TGTGCCAGCAGTTACTGGGGGGCCTACGAGCAGTACTTC
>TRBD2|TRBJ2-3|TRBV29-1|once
CSVSMSGRVDTQYF
TGCAGCGTATCAATGAGCGGGAGGGTTGATACGCAGTATTTT
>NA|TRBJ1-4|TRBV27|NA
CASSLKGARLLGEKLFF
TGTGCCAGCAGTTTAAAAGGGGCCCGTCTCTTGGGTGAAAAACTGTTTTTT
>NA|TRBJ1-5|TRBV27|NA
CASSPKTVRGGQPQHF
TGTGCCAGCAGTCCCAAAACGGTGAGAGGAGGGCAGCCCCAGCATTTT
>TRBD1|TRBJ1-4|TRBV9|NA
CASSASGGHEKLFF
TGTGCCAGCAGCGCCTCAGGGGGCCATGAAAAACTGTTTTTT
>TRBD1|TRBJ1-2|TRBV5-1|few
CASSLATGQGGRYGYTF
TGCGCCAGCAGCTTGGCCACGGGACAGGGGGGTCGGTATGGCTACACCTTC
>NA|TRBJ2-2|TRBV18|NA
CASSPTEGSNTGELFF
TGTGCCAGCTCACCAACTGAGGGATCGAACACCGGGGAGCTGTTTTTT